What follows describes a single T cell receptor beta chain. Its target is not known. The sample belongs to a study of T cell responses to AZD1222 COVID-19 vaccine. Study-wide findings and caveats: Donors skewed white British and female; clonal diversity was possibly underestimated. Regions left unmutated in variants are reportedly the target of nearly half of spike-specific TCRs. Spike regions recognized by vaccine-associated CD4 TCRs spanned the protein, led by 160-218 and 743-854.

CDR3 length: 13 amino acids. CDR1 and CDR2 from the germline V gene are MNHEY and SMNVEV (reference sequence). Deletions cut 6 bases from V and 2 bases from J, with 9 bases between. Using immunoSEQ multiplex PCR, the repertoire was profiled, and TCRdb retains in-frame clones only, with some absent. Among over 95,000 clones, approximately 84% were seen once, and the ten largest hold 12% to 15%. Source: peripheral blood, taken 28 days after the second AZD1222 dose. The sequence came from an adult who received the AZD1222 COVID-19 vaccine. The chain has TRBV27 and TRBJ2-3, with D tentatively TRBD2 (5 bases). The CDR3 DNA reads TGTGCCAGCAGGTCAGCGGACACAGATACGCAGTATTTT. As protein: CASRSADTDTQYF.